This TCR beta chain appears in the sequencing data of a study of blood T cell repertoires in COVID-19. Study context: Researchers got acute and convalescent COVID-19 samples from the United States, Italy and Spain. T cells, B-cell-depleted T cells, or PBMCs provided the cDNA or gDNA that served as material.

The CDR3 has 15 amino acids. J was trimmed by 4 bases and V by 1 base; bases with no gene match: 4. Germline V gene data show CDR1 as SGHTA and CDR2 as FQGTGA. How the authors handled the data: By means of reference gene primer amplification, nucleated cell counts were estimated. TCRdb's table, derived via immunoSEQ multiplex PCR, lists solely in-frame clones and lacks some. From that table come the V and J calls and clone size; the DNA was used to work out D and trimming. The top ten clones hold under 10% of a sample with 90,000 to 130,000 clones, 72% of them seen once. The V gene is TRBV7-3, the J gene TRBJ1-3; 7 positions agree with TRBD1. Sample: peripheral blood. The clonotype comes from a woman aged 60-75 years with acute or convalescent COVID-19. The CDR3 coding sequence is TGTGCCAGCAGCTTAAGCGGGACAGCCGGAAACACCATATATTTT. It yields the protein CASSLSGTAGNTIYF.